A single sample is the source of the 20 T cell receptor beta chains below, sequenced in a study of T cells of healthy individuals. TCRdb reanalysed the 5' RACE reads using MiXCR and keeps one entry per CDR3 protein. Of 60,000 to 75,000 distinct CDR3 sequences listed, about 17% are singletons. The receptors stem from a human donor in good health.

V usage is TRBV5-1 and J usage is TRBJ1-1; 8 bases match TRBD1. The CDR3 spans 14 residues. Germline CDR1 SGHRS, CDR2 YFSETQ. After removal of 4 bases from V and 2 bases from J, the junction contained 4 bases not matched to a gene. The DNA for the CDR3 is TGCGCCAGCAGCGGAGGGACAGGCAACACTGAAGCTTTCTTT. Protein product: CASSGGTGNTEAFF.

The V and J genes are TRBV4-3 and TRBJ2-7, with D possibly matching TRBD1 (6 bases). V gave up 3 bases and J gave up 7 bases, with 13 bases separating them. From germline, CDR1 is LGHNA and CDR2 YSLEER. CDR3 length: 13 amino acids. CDR3 region: CASSQEQGGEQYF. In DNA form, the CDR3 reads TGCGCCAGCAGCCAGGAACAGGGTGGGGAGCAGTACTTC.

This clonotype was counted only a few times. V usage is TRBV3-1 and J usage is TRBJ1-6; D gene unclear. The CDR3 has 12 residues. The germline V gene encodes CDR1 LGHDT and CDR2 YNNKEL (reference sequence). The germline V and J ends were trimmed by 3 bases and 7 bases, with 4 bases remaining between them. In nucleotides, the CDR3 is TGTGCCAGCAGCCAGGAGAATTCACCCCTCCACTTT. It is translated as CASSQENSPLHF.

This clonotype was observed many times. The CDR3 loop reads CASSQQLAGASSYNEQFF. DNA for the CDR3: TGTGCCAGCAGCCAACAGCTAGCGGGCGCGAGCTCCTACAATGAGCAGTTCTTC. V is TRBV3-1 and J is TRBJ2-1; 8 bases are shared with TRBD2. Germline loops: CDR1 LGHDT, CDR2 YNNKEL (reference sequence). Trimming cost V 2 bases and J 0 bases; bases outside gene matches: 9. CDR3 length: 18 amino acids.

This clonotype was seen more than once but under ten times. The chain uses TRBV5-1 and TRBJ1-2; a weak D match, TRBD1 (6 bases). From germline, CDR1 is SGHRS and CDR2 YFSETQ. Trimming removed 1 base from V and 4 bases from J, with 14 bases in between. There are 15 residues in the CDR3. DNA of the CDR3: TGCGCCAGCAGCTTGTCCCCCGGGACATTCTATGGCTACACCTTC. Translating it yields CASSLSPGTFYGYTF.

This clonotype appeared many times. The chain joins TRBV7-2 to TRBJ2-7, with D possibly being TRBD1 or TRBD2 (6 bases each). CDR1 and CDR2 (germline): SGHTA, FQGNSA. Trimming took off 1 base at V and 2 bases at J, with 15 bases between the two ends. This CDR3 is built from 16 residues. CDR3 protein: CASSLGGAVAPYEQYF. The CDR3 nucleotides are TGTGCCAGCAGCTTAGGGGGGGCAGTGGCTCCCTACGAGCAGTACTTC.

This clonotype has ten or more counts. The chain employs TRBV3-1 and TRBJ1-1; D call uncertain. V was clipped by 3 bases and J by 4 bases, with 15 bases between them. Germline V CDR1 and CDR2: LGHDT, YNNKEL (reference sequence). The length of the CDR3 is 15 residues. The CDR3: CASSQSLAWGTEAFF. CDR3 DNA sequence: TGTGCCAGCAGCCAGAGCCTAGCTTGGGGCACTGAAGCTTTCTTT.

This clonotype was observed many times. V gene TRBV14 combines with J gene TRBJ2-7; 8 bases are a match to TRBD2. The CDR3 is 15 amino acids. Germline CDR1 reads SGHDN; CDR2 reads FVKESK. J gave up 7 bases and V 1 base, and 9 bases lay outside the gene matches. The chain's CDR3 is CASSQGTSGSLEQYF. CDR3 bases: TGTGCCAGCAGCCAAGGGACCAGCGGGAGTCTTGAGCAGTACTTC.

In this sample, this clonotype turned up many times. CDR3: CASKASGDYNEQFF. Written as DNA, the CDR3 is TGTGCCAGCAAAGCTAGCGGGGACTACAATGAGCAGTTCTTC. This chain uses TRBV4-2 with TRBJ2-1; TRBD2 agrees at 9 bases. This CDR3 is 14 amino acids long. Germline loops: CDR1 LGHNA, CDR2 YNFKEQ. V gave up 7 bases and J gave up 3 bases; unmatched junction bases: 4.

At least ten counts were recorded for this clonotype. The rearrangement links TRBV12-3 or TRBV12-4 to TRBJ1-2; D call uncertain. The CDR3 runs 13 residues. V lost 3 bases and J lost 4, with 9 bases in between. CDR3 bases: TGTGCCAGCAGTTTCCCTCCTTCCTATGGCTACACCTTC. Encoded protein: CASSFPPSYGYTF.

The chain employs TRBV7-9 and TRBJ1-1; D may be TRBD1 (5 bases). Germline CDR1 is SEHNR and CDR2 is FQNEAQ (reference sequence). CDR3 length: 15 amino acids. Between the trimmed V and J ends, which lost 7 bases and 0 bases, there was a span of 15 bases. The CDR3, as DNA: TGTGCCAGCATAAGAACAGGAAGAATGAACACTGAAGCTTTCTTT. Its protein product is CASIRTGRMNTEAFF.

V gene TRBV5-1 combines with J gene TRBJ1-2; D is perhaps TRBD1 (6 bases). The CDR3 runs 13 residues. V dropped 5 bases and J dropped 0 bases, with 8 bases sitting between them. CDR1 is SGHRS and CDR2 is YFSETQ in the germline V gene. The CDR3 here is CASRGGTNYGYTF. The CDR3, as DNA: TGCGCCAGCAGAGGGGGAACTAACTATGGCTACACCTTC.

J is TRBJ2-2 and V is TRBV7-6; D gene unclear. Germline V gives CDR1 SGHVS, CDR2 FNYEAQ. The V end lost 3 bases, the J end lost 1 base, and 9 bases lay between the germline ends. This CDR3 has 15 residues. For the CDR3, the DNA is TGTGCCAGCAGCTTCGGGCGGATGAACACCGGGGAGCTGTTTTTT. It yields the protein CASSFGRMNTGELFF.

This clonotype was observed at least ten times. The V call is TRBV28, the J call TRBJ1-5, with D tentatively TRBD1 (6 bases). The CDR3 length is 16 residues. From germline, CDR1 is MDHEN and CDR2 SYDVKM. V was cut by 5 bases and J by 5 bases, with 19 bases left in between. The CDR3 protein is CASSPGRRGGDQPQHF. The DNA for the CDR3 is TGTGCCAGCAGTCCCGGGAGAAGGGGGGGGGATCAGCCCCAGCATTTT. The entire variable domain, with the rest obtained from reference TRBV28 and TRBJ1-5, is as follows: DVKVTQSSRYLVKRTGEKVFLECVQDMDHENMFWYRQDPGLGLRLIYFSYDVKMKEKGDIPEGYSVSREKKERFSLILESASTNQTSMYLCASSPGRRGGDQPQHFGDGTRLSIL.

This clonotype was counted a few times. The gene calls are TRBV24-1 and TRBJ2-2, with no clear D. The germline V gene encodes CDR1 KGHDR and CDR2 SFDVKD. The CDR3 spans 14 residues. V was pared by 6 bases and J by 2 bases, with 9 bases between. CDR3 amino acids: CATSPRKNTGELFF. The CDR3 region has the DNA TGTGCCACCAGTCCTCGGAAAAACACCGGGGAGCTGTTTTTT.

J is TRBJ2-7 and V is TRBV9; 9 bases are a match to TRBD2. The CDR3 is 15 residues long. Losses at the gene ends were 2 bases for V and 4 bases for J; bases not matched to a gene: 7. Germline V gives CDR1 SGDLS, CDR2 YYNGEE. CDR3 amino acids: CASSVGASGAYEQYF. Written as DNA, the CDR3 is TGTGCCAGCAGCGTTGGGGCTAGCGGGGCGTACGAGCAGTACTTC.

This rearrangement joins TRBV12-3 or TRBV12-4 to TRBJ2-7; D is perhaps TRBD1 (6 bases). CDR3 length: 13 amino acids. The V end lost 4 bases, the J end lost 4 bases, and 11 bases lay between the germline ends. The CDR3 region has the DNA TGTGCCAGCAGTTGGACAGCGTTATACGAGCAGTACTTC. Translating it yields CASSWTALYEQYF.

This sequence joins TRBV2 and TRBJ2-3; 7 positions match TRBD2. Unmatched junction bases numbered 6, after V lost 7 bases and J lost 2 bases. This CDR3 region has 14 residues. Germline lookup yields CDR1 SNHLY and CDR2 FYNNEI. The CDR3 sequence is CASTAAGITDTQYF. As DNA, the CDR3 is TGTGCCAGCACGGCAGCGGGAATCACAGATACGCAGTATTTT.

To note about this clonotype: This clone may be a read error of a much larger clone one base away. The genes are TRBV2 and TRBJ1-5, with D unclear. CDR3 length: 13 amino acids. From germline, CDR1 is SNHLY and CDR2 FYNNEI. Trimming left V 3 bases short and J 2 bases short, with 5 bases between. Here the CDR3 reads CASSDSGNQPQHF. The CDR3 DNA reads TGTGCCAGCAGTGACAGTGGCAATCAGCCCCAGCATTTT.

This clonotype was seen ten or more times. The V and J genes are TRBV6-2 or TRBV6-3 and TRBJ2-1; 11 bases are shared with TRBD2. The ends lost 5 bases at V and 16 bases at J; junction bases unmatched: 16. Looked up from germline, CDR1 is MNHEY and CDR2 is SVGEGT. There are 15 residues in the CDR3. CDR3 amino acids: CASSPRLAGSRQGFF. The CDR3 coding sequence is TGTGCCAGCAGTCCCAGACTAGCGGGATCCCGCCAGGGTTTCTTC.